These T cell receptor beta chains were read from a single sample in a study of regulatory dendritic cells for organ transplantation. Clones were read by immunoSEQ multiplex PCR, and TCRdb kept only the in-frame ones, dropping some. The table includes about 30,000 clones, around nine tenths detected once. Material: naive CD4+ T cells from blood. Receptors were obtained from a human donor in good health. CDR3s include the opening cysteine and the closing phenylalanine or tryptophan. The D gene is left open where the match is weak. Rows may omit the clone size; those that give it use once, few, many or a size class.

>14|TRBV7-2|TRBJ2-7|NA|NA
TGTGCCAGCAGCTTCCGGGACGGACCCTACGAGCAGTACTTC
CASSFRDGPYEQYF
>17|TRBV27|TRBJ2-1|TRBD2|NA
TGTGCCAGCAGTTTAGAGGTAGCGGGGGGCCGAAGGGGCGAGCAGTTCTTC
CASSLEVAGGRRGEQFF
>14|TRBV18|TRBJ2-7|NA|NA
TGTGCCAGCTCACCGGGGGAGGTAACCTACGAGCAGTACTTC
CASSPGEVTYEQYF
>13|TRBV12-5|TRBJ2-3|NA|NA
TGTGCTAGTGGTTTGGCCCCGCAAGATACGCAGTATTTT
CASGLAPQDTQYF
>15|TRBV6-5|TRBJ2-7|TRBD2|NA
TGTGCCAGCAGTCCCTGGACTAGCGGGAGTTACGAGCAGTACTTC
CASSPWTSGSYEQYF
>15|TRBV5-1|TRBJ1-3|NA|once
TGCGCCAGTGGGGACGGCCGACTCTCTGGAAACACCATATATTTT
CASGDGRLSGNTIYF
>15|TRBV7-9|TRBJ2-3|NA|once
TGTGCCAGCAGCCCCCGGGTGGGCCTCACAGATACGCAGTATTTT
CASSPRVGLTDTQYF
>14|TRBV6-1|TRBJ1-2|NA|NA
TGTGCCAGCATCAGAGGGGCAGGTTACTATGGCTACACCTTC
CASIRGAGYYGYTF
>15|TRBV25-1|TRBJ2-5|NA|once
TGTGCCAGCAGTGACAGGGGTGGATTCACAGAGACCCAGTACTTC
CASSDRGGFTETQYF
>12|TRBV7-9|TRBJ2-1|NA|NA
TGTGCCAGCAGCAGTAGGTGGGCTGAGCAGTTCTTC
CASSSRWAEQFF
>14|TRBV2|TRBJ1-5|NA|NA
TGTGCCAGCAGTCGGCAGGGTTTTGGTCAGCCCCAGCATTTT
CASSRQGFGQPQHF
>17|TRBV11-2|TRBJ2-6|NA|NA
TGTGCCAGCAGCTTAGTCGTCACTCTCTCTGGGGCCAACGTCCTGACTTTC
CASSLVVTLSGANVLTF
>12|TRBV28|TRBJ1-4|NA|NA
TGTGCCAGCCGTACCATGTTAGAAAAACTGTTTTTT
CASRTMLEKLFF
>16|TRBV9|TRBJ1-2|TRBD1|NA
TGTGCCAGCAGCGTAGCAGGGACAGGGTTTTACTATGGCTACACCTTC
CASSVAGTGFYYGYTF
>15|TRBV28|TRBJ2-7|NA|NA
TGTGCCAGCAGTTTAACGCTCTCGACGAACTACGAGCAGTACTTC
CASSLTLSTNYEQYF
>15|TRBV6-5|TRBJ1-1|NA|NA
TGTGCCAGCAGTTACTCTCCGGGGGGAATCTCTGAAGCTTTCTTT
CASSYSPGGISEAFF
>15|TRBV7-6|TRBJ2-1|TRBD1|NA
TGTGCCAGCAGCTTAAATAGGGGGCCGGGCAATGAGCAGTTCTTC
CASSLNRGPGNEQFF
>15|TRBV21-1|TRBJ1-2|NA|NA
TGTGCCAGCAGCAAAGAGGGACAGGGGATCTATGGCTACACCTTC
CASSKEGQGIYGYTF
>13|TRBV6-5|TRBJ1-1|NA|NA
TGTGCCAGCACAAAACAGTGGAACACTGAAGCTTTCTTT
CASTKQWNTEAFF
>8|TRBV20-1|TRBJ2-5|NA|NA
TGCAGTGCCAAGGACTCATACTTC
CSAKDSYF
>15|TRBV7-6|TRBJ2-3|TRBD1|once
TGTGCCAGCAGCTACACAGGGGGCCCGACAGATACGCAGTATTTT
CASSYTGGPTDTQYF
>16|TRBV9|TRBJ2-3|TRBD2|NA
TGTGCCAGCAGCGCAAGACTAGCGCGGTACACAGATACGCAGTATTTT
CASSARLARYTDTQYF
>17|TRBV21-1|TRBJ2-4|NA|once
TGTGCCAGCAGCCGCCATCGACAGGGGCCGACCAAAAACATTCAGTACTTC
CASSRHRQGPTKNIQYF
>15|TRBV18|TRBJ1-1|NA|NA
TGTGCCAGCTCACCAGCCAGGTCGATGAACACTGAAGCTTTCTTT
CASSPARSMNTEAFF
>11|TRBV28|TRBJ1-2|NA|few
TGTGCCAGCAGTGTGGCCGATGGCTACACCTTC
CASSVADGYTF
>13|TRBV7-2|TRBJ2-7|NA|NA
TGTGCCAGCAGCCATACGACAGGCTACGAGCAGTACTTC
CASSHTTGYEQYF
>14|TRBV6-6|TRBJ1-1|NA|NA
TGTGCCAGCAGCGAGCAGGGGTACGGGACTGAAGCTTTCTTT
CASSEQGYGTEAFF
>16|TRBV7-2|TRBJ1-4|NA|NA
TGTGCCAGCAGCCCCGGGGGAGGGAACACTAATGAAAAACTGTTTTTT
CASSPGGGNTNEKLFF
>14|TRBV7-8|TRBJ1-5|NA|NA
TGTGCCAGCAGCTCCTACAGGGTTCAGCAGCCCCAGCATTTT
CASSSYRVQQPQHF
>12|TRBV11-2|TRBJ2-7|NA|NA
TGTGCCAGCAGCGAAACTAGCTACGAGCAGTACTTC
CASSETSYEQYF
>13|TRBV30|TRBJ1-1|NA|NA
TGTGCCTGGAAGGCCAGTTTGAACACTGAAGCTTTCTTT
CAWKASLNTEAFF
>14|TRBV15|TRBJ2-3|NA|NA
TGTGCCACCAGCAGAGCAGTTGTGGTAGATACGCAGTATTTT
CATSRAVVVDTQYF
>14|TRBV6-6|TRBJ1-2|NA|NA
TGTGCCAGCAGTATCAGGAATAATAACTATGGCTACACCTTC
CASSIRNNNYGYTF
>13|TRBV27|TRBJ2-1|NA|NA
TGTGCCAGCAGTTTATCTACAGGGAATGAGCAGTTCTTC
CASSLSTGNEQFF
>11|TRBV10-1|TRBJ2-1|NA|NA
TGCGCCAGCAGAGGGAACAATGAGCAGTTCTTC
CASRGNNEQFF
>14|TRBV4-3|TRBJ2-1|TRBD2|NA
TGCGCCAGCAGCCAAGGCACTAGCGGGAGGGCGAAGTTCTTC
CASSQGTSGRAKFF
>13|TRBV19|TRBJ2-7|NA|NA
TGTGCCAGTAGTCCGGTTCAGGGTTACGAGCAGTACTTC
CASSPVQGYEQYF
>14|TRBV11-1|TRBJ1-3|NA|NA
TGTGCCAGCAGCACCAGTGGGTATGGAAACACCATATATTTT
CASSTSGYGNTIYF
>12|TRBV29-1|TRBJ1-2|NA|NA
TGCAGCGTTGGCTCTGAGAACTATGGCTACACCTTC
CSVGSENYGYTF
>12|TRBV30|TRBJ2-7|NA|NA
TGTGCCTGGACGCAGGTTTTTGGAGAGCAGTACTTC
CAWTQVFGEQYF
>14|TRBV6-6|TRBJ2-7|NA|NA
TGTGCCAGCAGCGTATTGGTGGGGCCCTACGAGCAGTACTTC
CASSVLVGPYEQYF
>14|TRBV4-3|TRBJ1-1|NA|NA
TGCGCCAGCAGCAAAGAAGGACTGACTACTGAAGCTTTCTTT
CASSKEGLTTEAFF
>15|TRBV6-5|TRBJ1-1|TRBD1|NA
TGTGCCAGCAGTTACCTGACAGGGGGGAACACTGAAGCTTTCTTT
CASSYLTGGNTEAFF
>14|TRBV5-1|TRBJ2-2|NA|NA
TGCGCCAGCAGCTTGAACTTTAACACCGGGGAGCTGTTTTTT
CASSLNFNTGELFF
>13|TRBV4-1|TRBJ1-6|NA|NA
TGCGCCAGCAGCGGCTCCGGCGGTTCACCCCTCCACTTT
CASSGSGGSPLHF
>12|TRBV6-6|TRBJ2-7|NA|NA
TGTGCCAGCAGTTGGGGTGGGCACGAGCAGTACTTC
CASSWGGHEQYF
>14|TRBV7-8|TRBJ1-4|NA|NA
TGTGCCAGCAGCCGGACAGATACTAATGAAAAACTGTTTTTT
CASSRTDTNEKLFF
>14|TRBV10-2|TRBJ2-7|NA|NA
TGCGCCAGCAGTGATGCCAGGCCCTCCTACGAGCAGTACTTC
CASSDARPSYEQYF
>12|TRBV19|TRBJ2-2|NA|once
TGTGCCACCCCAACCCCCACCGGGGAGCTGTTTTTT
CATPTPTGELFF
>13|TRBV19|TRBJ1-5|NA|NA
TGTGCCAGTAGTATTGGAGGGATAGGGCCCCAGCATTTT
CASSIGGIGPQHF
>14|TRBV6-6|TRBJ1-4|NA|NA
TGTGCCAGCATCGGAGGGCAAAAAGGTGAAAAACTGTTTTTT
CASIGGQKGEKLFF
>15|TRBV4-3|TRBJ2-2|NA|NA
TGCGCCAGCAGCCAAGACCGGCAGAACACCGGGGAGCTGTTTTTT
CASSQDRQNTGELFF
>16|TRBV11-2|TRBJ1-6|NA|few
TGTGCCAGCAGCTTATCTACAGGGCAAGTGAATTCACCCCTCCACTTT
CASSLSTGQVNSPLHF
>14|TRBV6-5|TRBJ1-1|NA|once
TGTGCCAGCAGTGCATTGAGGGGGAACACTGAAGCTTTCTTT
CASSALRGNTEAFF
>17|TRBV25-1|TRBJ1-4|NA|NA
TGTGCCAGCAGTCACCTCGCCGAGGGTGCTACGGGGGAAAAACTGTTTTTT
CASSHLAEGATGEKLFF
>15|TRBV11-2|TRBJ1-6|TRBD1|NA
TGTGCCAGCAGCTTGGGGGGGACAGATAATTCACCCCTCCACTTT
CASSLGGTDNSPLHF
>17|TRBV4-2|TRBJ2-5|TRBD2|NA
TGTGCCAGCAGCCAACGCGTAACTAGCGGGGGGGTTGGGACCCAGTACTTC
CASSQRVTSGGVGTQYF
>16|TRBV9|TRBJ2-3|TRBD2|NA
TGTGCCAGCAGCGTAGCGGCGGGGGGGCCCTCAGATACGCAGTATTTT
CASSVAAGGPSDTQYF